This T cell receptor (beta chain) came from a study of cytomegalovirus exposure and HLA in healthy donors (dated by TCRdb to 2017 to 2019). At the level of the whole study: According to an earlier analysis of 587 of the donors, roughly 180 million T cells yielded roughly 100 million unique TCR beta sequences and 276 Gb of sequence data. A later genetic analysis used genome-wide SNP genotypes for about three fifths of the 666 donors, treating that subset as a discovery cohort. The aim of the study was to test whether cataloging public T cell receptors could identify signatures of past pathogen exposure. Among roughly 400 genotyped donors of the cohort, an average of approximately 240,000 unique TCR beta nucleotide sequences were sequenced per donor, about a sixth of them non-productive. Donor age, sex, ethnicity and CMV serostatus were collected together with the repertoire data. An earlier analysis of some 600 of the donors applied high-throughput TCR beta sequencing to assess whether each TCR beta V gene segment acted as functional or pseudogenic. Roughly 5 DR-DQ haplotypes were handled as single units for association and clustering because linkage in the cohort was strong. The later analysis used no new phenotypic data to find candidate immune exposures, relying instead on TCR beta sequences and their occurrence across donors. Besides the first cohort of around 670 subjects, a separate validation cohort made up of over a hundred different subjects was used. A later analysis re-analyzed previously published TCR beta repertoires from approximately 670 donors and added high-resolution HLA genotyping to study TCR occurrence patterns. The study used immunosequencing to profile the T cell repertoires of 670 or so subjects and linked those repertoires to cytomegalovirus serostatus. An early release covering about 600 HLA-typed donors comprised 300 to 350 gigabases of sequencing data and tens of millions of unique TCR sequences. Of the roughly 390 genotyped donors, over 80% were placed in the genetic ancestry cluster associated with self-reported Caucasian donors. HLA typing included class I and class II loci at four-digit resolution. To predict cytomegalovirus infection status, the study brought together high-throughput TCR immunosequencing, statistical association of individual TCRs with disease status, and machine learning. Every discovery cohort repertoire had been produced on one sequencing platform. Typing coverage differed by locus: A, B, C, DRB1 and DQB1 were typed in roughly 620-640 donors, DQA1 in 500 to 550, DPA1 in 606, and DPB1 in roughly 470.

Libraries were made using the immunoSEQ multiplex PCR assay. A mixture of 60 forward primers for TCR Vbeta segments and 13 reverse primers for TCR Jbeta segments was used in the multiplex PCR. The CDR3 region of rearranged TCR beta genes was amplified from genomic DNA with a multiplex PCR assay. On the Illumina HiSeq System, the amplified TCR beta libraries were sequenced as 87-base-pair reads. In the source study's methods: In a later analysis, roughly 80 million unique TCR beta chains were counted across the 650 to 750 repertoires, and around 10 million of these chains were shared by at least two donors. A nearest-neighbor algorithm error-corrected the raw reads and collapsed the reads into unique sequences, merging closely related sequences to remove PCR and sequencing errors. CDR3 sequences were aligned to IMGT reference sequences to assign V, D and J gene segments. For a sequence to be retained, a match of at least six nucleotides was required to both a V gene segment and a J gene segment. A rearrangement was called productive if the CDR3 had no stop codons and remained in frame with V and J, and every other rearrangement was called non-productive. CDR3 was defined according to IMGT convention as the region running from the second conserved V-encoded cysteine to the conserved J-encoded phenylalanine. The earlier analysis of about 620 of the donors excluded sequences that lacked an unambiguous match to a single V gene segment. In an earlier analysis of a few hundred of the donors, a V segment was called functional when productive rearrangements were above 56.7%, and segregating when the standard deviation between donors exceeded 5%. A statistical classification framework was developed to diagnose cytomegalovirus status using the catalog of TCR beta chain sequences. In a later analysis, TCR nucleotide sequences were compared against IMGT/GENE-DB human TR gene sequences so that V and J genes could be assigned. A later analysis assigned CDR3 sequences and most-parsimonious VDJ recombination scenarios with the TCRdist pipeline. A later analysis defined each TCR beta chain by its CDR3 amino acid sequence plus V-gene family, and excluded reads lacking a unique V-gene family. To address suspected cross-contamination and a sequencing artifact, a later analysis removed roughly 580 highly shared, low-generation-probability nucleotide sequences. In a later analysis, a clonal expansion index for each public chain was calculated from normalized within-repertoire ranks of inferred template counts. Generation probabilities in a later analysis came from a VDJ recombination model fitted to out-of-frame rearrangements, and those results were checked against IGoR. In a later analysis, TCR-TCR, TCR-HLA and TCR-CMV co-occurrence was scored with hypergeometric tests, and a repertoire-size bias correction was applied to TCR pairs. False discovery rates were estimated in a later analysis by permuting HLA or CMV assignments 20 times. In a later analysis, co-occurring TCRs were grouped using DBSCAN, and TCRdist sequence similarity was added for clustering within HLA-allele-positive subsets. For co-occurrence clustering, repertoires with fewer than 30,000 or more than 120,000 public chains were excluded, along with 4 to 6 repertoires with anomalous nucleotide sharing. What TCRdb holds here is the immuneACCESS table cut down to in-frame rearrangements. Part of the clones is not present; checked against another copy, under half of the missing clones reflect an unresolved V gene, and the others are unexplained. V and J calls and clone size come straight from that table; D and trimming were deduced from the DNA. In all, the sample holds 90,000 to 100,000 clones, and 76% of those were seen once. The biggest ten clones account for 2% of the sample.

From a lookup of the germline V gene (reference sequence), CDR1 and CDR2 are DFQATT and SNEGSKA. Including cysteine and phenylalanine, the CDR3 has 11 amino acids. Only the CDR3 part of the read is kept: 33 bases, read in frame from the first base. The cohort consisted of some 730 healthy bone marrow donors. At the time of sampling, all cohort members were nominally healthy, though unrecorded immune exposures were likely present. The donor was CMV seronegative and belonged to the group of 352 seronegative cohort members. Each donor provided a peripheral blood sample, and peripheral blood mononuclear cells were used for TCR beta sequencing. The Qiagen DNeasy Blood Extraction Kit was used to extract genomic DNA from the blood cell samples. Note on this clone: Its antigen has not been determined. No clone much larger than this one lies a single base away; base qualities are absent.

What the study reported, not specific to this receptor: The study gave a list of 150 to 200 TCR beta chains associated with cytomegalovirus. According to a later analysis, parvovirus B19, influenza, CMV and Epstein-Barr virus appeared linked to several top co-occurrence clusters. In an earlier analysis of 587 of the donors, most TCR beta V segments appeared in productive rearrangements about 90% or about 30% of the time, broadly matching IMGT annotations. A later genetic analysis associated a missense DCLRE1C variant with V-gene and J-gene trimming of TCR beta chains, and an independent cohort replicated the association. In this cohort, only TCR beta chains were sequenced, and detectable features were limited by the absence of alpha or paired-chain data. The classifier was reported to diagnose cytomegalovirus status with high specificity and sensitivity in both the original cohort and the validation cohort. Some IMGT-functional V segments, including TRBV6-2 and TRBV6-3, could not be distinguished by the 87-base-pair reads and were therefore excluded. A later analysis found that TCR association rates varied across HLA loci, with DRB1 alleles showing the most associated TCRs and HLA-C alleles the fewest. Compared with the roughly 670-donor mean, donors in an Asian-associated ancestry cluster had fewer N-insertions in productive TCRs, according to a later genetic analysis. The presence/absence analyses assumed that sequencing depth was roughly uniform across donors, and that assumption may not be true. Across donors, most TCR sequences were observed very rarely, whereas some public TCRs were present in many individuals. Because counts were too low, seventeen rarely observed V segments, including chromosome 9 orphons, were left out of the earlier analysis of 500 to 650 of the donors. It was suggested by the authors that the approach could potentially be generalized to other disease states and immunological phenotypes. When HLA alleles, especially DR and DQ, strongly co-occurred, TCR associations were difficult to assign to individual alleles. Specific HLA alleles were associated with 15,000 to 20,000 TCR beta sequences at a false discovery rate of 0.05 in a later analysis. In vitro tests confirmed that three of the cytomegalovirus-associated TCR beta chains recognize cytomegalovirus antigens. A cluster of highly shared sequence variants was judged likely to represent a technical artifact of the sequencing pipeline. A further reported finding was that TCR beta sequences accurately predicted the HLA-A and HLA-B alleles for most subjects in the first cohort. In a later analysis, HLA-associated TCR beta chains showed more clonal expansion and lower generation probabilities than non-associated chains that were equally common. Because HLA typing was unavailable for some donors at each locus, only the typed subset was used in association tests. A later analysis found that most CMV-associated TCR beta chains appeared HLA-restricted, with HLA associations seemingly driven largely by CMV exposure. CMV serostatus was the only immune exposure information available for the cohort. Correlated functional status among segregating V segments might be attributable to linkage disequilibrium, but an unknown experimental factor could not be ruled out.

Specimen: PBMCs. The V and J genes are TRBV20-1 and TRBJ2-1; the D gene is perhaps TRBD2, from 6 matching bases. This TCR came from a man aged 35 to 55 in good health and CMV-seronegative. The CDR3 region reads CKPSGSNEQFF. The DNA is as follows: TGCAAACCATCCGGGAGCAATGAGCAGTTCTTC.